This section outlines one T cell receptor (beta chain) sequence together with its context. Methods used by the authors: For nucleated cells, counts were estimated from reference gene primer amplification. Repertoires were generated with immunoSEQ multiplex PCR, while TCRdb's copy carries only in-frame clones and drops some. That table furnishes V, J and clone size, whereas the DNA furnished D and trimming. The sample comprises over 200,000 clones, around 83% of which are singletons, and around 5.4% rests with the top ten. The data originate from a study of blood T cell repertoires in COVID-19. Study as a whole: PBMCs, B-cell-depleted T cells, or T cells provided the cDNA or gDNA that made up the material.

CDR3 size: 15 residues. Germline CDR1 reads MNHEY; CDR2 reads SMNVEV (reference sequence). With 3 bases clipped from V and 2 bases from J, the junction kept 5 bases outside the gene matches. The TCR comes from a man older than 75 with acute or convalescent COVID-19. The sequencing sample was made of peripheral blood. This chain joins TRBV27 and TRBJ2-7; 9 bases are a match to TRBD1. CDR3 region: CASSFSGTGPYEQYF. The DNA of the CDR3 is TGTGCCAGCAGTTTCTCCGGGACAGGGCCCTACGAGCAGTACTTC.